This T cell receptor beta chain stems from a study of blood T cells in healthy people across ages. Germline V CDR1 and CDR2: SGHRS, YFSETQ. V was shortened by 4 bases and J by 4 bases, with 18 bases between the two germline ends. CDR3 length equals 17 residues. Healthy Caucasians from Russia aged about 6 to 95 served as donors. Every donor contributed about 10 milliliters of peripheral blood by blood draw. Per-sample PBMC isolation yielded at least 6.5 million cells. The second PCR ran about 6 to 11 cycles with a sample-barcoded 5' primer and J-beta primers. TCRdb reprocessed the 5' RACE reads with MiXCR, giving one entry per CDR3 protein. The data contain roughly 1.9 million distinct CDR3 sequences, 39% of them singletons.

The clonotype originates from a human donor in good health. Sequencing was done on a sample of blood. This sequence joins TRBV5-1 and TRBJ1-6; unclear D gene. The CDR3 loop reads CASSLRPAPTYNSPLHF. In DNA form, the CDR3 reads TGCGCCAGCAGCCTCAGACCGGCGCCGACGTATAATTCACCCCTCCACTTT.